Following are 30 T cell receptor beta chains from one sample sequenced in a study of blood T cell repertoires in COVID-19 (dated by TCRdb to the early 2020s). Library construction relied on the immunoSEQ multiplex PCR assay. The table was pulled from immuneACCESS by TCRdb, which kept in-frame rearrangements only. Such tables lose some clones; where checked, under half of the loss comes from unresolved V genes, and the rest has no known cause. The sample table records some 30,000 clones; around 90% of these occur just once. The ten biggest clones cover about 15% of the sample. The sample taken for sequencing was peripheral blood. These receptor sequences come from a human donor with active COVID-19. The donor label of this sample is uncertain.

The chain has TRBV3-1 (or the pseudogene TRBV3-2) and TRBJ1-1, with 7 bases fitting TRBD1. Germline CDR1 is LGHDT and CDR2 is YNNKEL (reference sequence). The CDR3 totals 16 residues. Trimming took 4 bases from V and 9 from J; bases not matched to a gene: 17. This CDR3 reads CASSLTGSLLVYQAFF. For the CDR3, the DNA is TGTGCCAGCAGCCTGACAGGGTCATTGCTCGTTTATCAAGCTTTCTTT.

CDR3 in DNA: TGCGCCAGCAGCCCCCCAGGGCGAACTAATGAAAAACTGTTTTTT. This sequence encodes CASSPPGRTNEKLFF. The rearrangement links TRBV4-1 to TRBJ1-4, with D possibly being TRBD1 (5 bases). This CDR3 has 15 amino acids. Germline values: CDR1 MGHRA, CDR2 YSYEKL. Between the trimmed V and J ends, which lost 4 bases and 1 base, there was a span of 10 bases.

The rearrangement uses TRBV9 and TRBJ2-3; TRBD2 agrees at 7 bases. The CDR3 has 15 residues. Germline-derived CDR1 and CDR2 are SGDLS and YYNGEE. V gave up 4 bases and J gave up 2 bases; unmatched junction bases: 7. This chain's CDR3 is CASSPTGTTTDTQYF. The CDR3 bases are TGTGCCAGCAGCCCTACCGGGACTACCACAGATACGCAGTATTTT.

The chain is built from TRBV29-1 and TRBJ1-2; 7 nucleotides align to TRBD1. CDR3 length: 13 amino acids. V lost 4 bases to trimming and J lost 4 bases; unmatched junction nucleotides: 6. The V gene's germline CDR1 is SQVTM and CDR2 ANQGSEA. The CDR3, as DNA: TGCAGCGTTGGAGGGGGCGGTAGCTATGGCTACACCTTC. Protein product: CSVGGGGSYGYTF.

The gene calls are TRBV19 and TRBJ1-2; TRBD1 agrees at 8 bases. Germline V lookup: CDR1 LNHDA, CDR2 SQIVND (reference sequence). The CDR3 sequence is 14 residues long. The ends lost 8 bases at V and 4 bases at J; junction bases unmatched: 9. The CDR3 bases are TGTGCCAGTTCCCCCGACAGGGGCCTCTATGGCTACACCTTC. Translating gives CASSPDRGLYGYTF.

The chain uses TRBV29-1 and TRBJ1-1; TRBD1 agrees at 9 bases. This CDR3 has 14 residues. Germline V gene lookup returns CDR1 SQVTM and CDR2 ANQGSEA. After removal of 7 bases from V and 0 bases from J, the junction contained 6 bases not matched to a gene. CDR3 sequence: CSGRTGDMNTEAFF. The CDR3 region has the DNA TGCAGCGGTCGGACAGGGGATATGAACACTGAAGCTTTCTTT.

CDR3 nucleotide sequence: TGTGCCAGCAGCGTATTGGGACAGGGAAACACCATATATTTT. Its protein product is CASSVLGQGNTIYF. The chain recombines TRBV9 with TRBJ1-3; TRBD1 agrees at 7 bases. The CDR3 extends over 14 amino acids. V lost 1 base and J lost 4; bases outside the gene matches: 2. Germline CDR1 is SGDLS and CDR2 is YYNGEE.

Remarks on this clone: The sample carries other DNA sequences with the same CDR3. The chain links TRBV7-3 to TRBJ2-3; 8 bases align to TRBD2. The CDR3 spans 15 residues. The germline CDR1 and CDR2 sequences are SGHTA and FQGTGA. Trimming cost V 6 bases and J 0 bases; bases outside gene matches: 5. The CDR3 DNA reads TGTGCCAGCAGTCAGGCGGGGGGTAGCACAGATACGCAGTATTTT. Translation: CASSQAGGSTDTQYF.

The genes are TRBV4-1 and TRBJ2-5, with TRBD1 matching over 8 bases. This CDR3 is 19 amino acids long. Trimming at V came to 0 bases and at J to 5 bases, leaving 17 bases not matched to a gene. From germline, CDR1 is MGHRA and CDR2 YSYEKL. The CDR3 sequence: CASSQDMGLNRGAKETQYF. The CDR3 DNA reads TGCGCCAGCAGCCAAGATATGGGGCTGAACAGGGGGGCGAAGGAGACCCAGTACTTC.

This chain joins TRBV18 and TRBJ2-7, with 10 positions matching TRBD2. The trim removed 3 bases at V and 2 bases at J, leaving 4 bases unmatched. The CDR3 spans 15 residues. Germline lookup yields CDR1 KGHSH and CDR2 LQKENI. CDR3: CASSPGTSGTYEQYF. CDR3 bases: TGTGCCAGCTCACCGGGAACTAGCGGGACCTACGAGCAGTACTTC.

This chain joins TRBV15 and TRBJ2-3; 8 bases fit TRBD2. This CDR3 comprises 16 residues. V lost 1 base and J lost 2; bases outside the gene matches: 5. Germline assignment: CDR1 LNHNV and CDR2 YYDKDF (reference sequence). CDR3 residues: CATSRGFGGATDTQYF. For the CDR3, the DNA is TGTGCCACCAGCAGAGGATTCGGGGGGGCCACAGATACGCAGTATTTT.

J is TRBJ2-7 and V is TRBV5-1; D perhaps matches TRBD2 (6 bases). Germline V CDR1 and CDR2: SGHRS, YFSETQ. V dropped 0 bases and J dropped 5 bases, with 12 bases sitting between them. CDR3 length: 14 residues. DNA of the CDR3: TGCGCCAGCAGCTTGGCACGGGGGAACGACGAGCAGTACTTC. This gives the protein CASSLARGNDEQYF.

This clone was seen a few times. CDR3 nucleotides: TGTGCCAGCAGTTACTCACAGGCACAAGAGACCCAGTACTTC. Its translation is CASSYSQAQETQYF. This rearrangement joins TRBV6-5 to TRBJ2-5, with D possibly TRBD1 on 5 matching bases. This CDR3 is 14 amino acids long. Between the trimmed V and J ends, which lost 0 bases and 2 bases, there was a span of 7 bases. CDR1 and CDR2 (germline): MNHEY, SVGAGI.

The V call is TRBV6-5, the J call TRBJ1-1; a possible D gene is TRBD1 (5 bases). The V end was cut by 4 bases, the J end by 7 bases, with 10 bases between. The CDR3 has 12 amino acids. CDR1 is MNHEY, CDR2 SVGAGI, per germline. CDR3 sequence reads: CASSWGEGEAFF. The DNA of the CDR3 is TGTGCCAGCAGTTGGGGGGAGGGTGAAGCTTTCTTT.

J is TRBJ2-7 and V is TRBV5-1; 8 positions agree with TRBD1. The junction had 7 bases not matched to a gene; V was cut back by 1 base and J by 1 base. The CDR3 totals 16 residues. Germline-derived CDR1 and CDR2 are SGHRS and YFSETQ. As DNA, the CDR3 is TGCGCCAGCAGCTTGCAACCGGGACAGGAATCCTACGAGCAGTACTTC. It translates to CASSLQPGQESYEQYF.

V and J are TRBV7-9 and TRBJ2-2; D is unclear. CDR1 and CDR2 (germline): SEHNR, FQNEAQ (reference sequence). CDR3 length: 13 residues. V lost 3 bases to trimming and J lost 4 bases, with 6 bases between them. The CDR3 here is CASSFAATGELFF. The CDR3 bases are TGTGCCAGCAGCTTCGCGGCCACCGGGGAGCTGTTTTTT.

The CDR3 region has the DNA TGTGCCAGTAGTATAGTTCGTATGGCTAGCGGACCAAAGGACAATGAGCAGTTCTTC. As protein: CASSIVRMASGPKDNEQFF. The rearrangement links TRBV19 to TRBJ2-1; 7 bases align to TRBD2. Germline V gives CDR1 LNHDA, CDR2 SQIVND (reference sequence). The CDR3 covers 19 residues. The ends lost 1 base at V and 5 bases at J; junction bases unmatched: 17. The whole variable domain, filled in from reference TRBV19 and TRBJ2-1, reads DGGITQSPKYLFRKEGQNVTLSCEQNLNHDAMYWYRQDPGQGLRLIYYSQIVNDFQKGDIAEGYSVSREKKESFPLTVTSAQKNPTAFYLCASSIVRMASGPKDNEQFFGPGTRLTVL.

The chain is built from TRBV5-1 and TRBJ2-2; 7 bases line up with TRBD2. J was trimmed by 4 bases and V by 0 bases; bases with no gene match: 3. CDR1 is SGHRS, CDR2 YFSETQ, per germline. The CDR3 consists of 15 residues. The CDR3: CASSLGGGITGELFF. CDR3 DNA sequence: TGCGCCAGCAGCTTGGGCGGGGGAATCACCGGGGAGCTGTTTTTT.

This clone was detected only a few times. The chain joins TRBV7-9 to TRBJ1-3, with D possibly TRBD1 on 6 matching bases. Germline assignment: CDR1 SEHNR and CDR2 FQNEAQ (reference sequence). The CDR3 spans 16 residues. V lost 5 bases and J lost 2, with 16 bases in between. For the CDR3, the DNA is TGTGCCAGCAGCCCCCCATCGCAGGGGACTGGAAACACCATATATTTT. Protein product: CASSPPSQGTGNTIYF.

The sample holds one count of this clone. The chain has TRBV11-3 and TRBJ2-1; TRBD2 matches 10 bases. J lost 0 bases, V lost 5 bases, and 7 bases had no gene match. This CDR3 spans 17 amino acids. CDR1 and CDR2 (germline): SGHNT, YENEEA. CDR3 sequence reads: CASSGTSGAFSYNEQFF. The CDR3 coding sequence is TGTGCCAGCAGCGGCACTAGCGGGGCTTTCTCCTACAATGAGCAGTTCTTC.

The gene calls are TRBV28 and TRBJ2-3; 15 bases line up with TRBD2. Germline lookup yields CDR1 MDHEN and CDR2 SYDVKM. After removal of 8 bases from V and 0 bases from J, the junction contained 0 bases not matched to a gene. The CDR3 is 15 amino acids. The CDR3 DNA reads TGTGCCAGCGGACTAGCGGGAGGGAGCACAGATACGCAGTATTTT. It encodes CASGLAGGSTDTQYF. The variable domain in full, completed from reference TRBV28 and TRBJ2-3, reads DVKVTQSSRYLVKRTGEKVFLECVQDMDHENMFWYRQDPGLGLRLIYFSYDVKMKEKGDIPEGYSVSREKKERFSLILESASTNQTSMYLCASGLAGGSTDTQYFGPGTRLTVL.

The chain carries TRBV27 and TRBJ1-1; TRBD1 is a possible D gene (5 bases). The CDR3 contains 13 residues. V lost 7 bases to trimming and J lost 0 bases, with 9 bases between them. Germline CDR1 is MNHEY and CDR2 is SMNVEV (reference sequence). In DNA form, the CDR3 reads TGTGCCAGCAACGACAGATTGAACACTGAAGCTTTCTTT. Its protein is CASNDRLNTEAFF.

This rearrangement joins TRBV5-4 to TRBJ2-3, with 8 positions matching TRBD2. J was trimmed by 5 bases and V by 0 bases; bases with no gene match: 5. The germline V gene encodes CDR1 SGHNT and CDR2 YYREEE (reference sequence). CDR3 length: 15 amino acids. The CDR3 region has the DNA TGTGCCAGCAGCTTGGTGGCGGGGGGCGGAGATACGCAGTATTTT. Its protein is CASSLVAGGGDTQYF.

The rearrangement links TRBV5-1 to TRBJ2-1; D possibly corresponds to TRBD1 (5 bases). Germline loops: CDR1 SGHRS, CDR2 YFSETQ. This CDR3 spans 14 amino acids. V shed 4 bases and J shed 7 bases, with 15 bases lying between them. The CDR3 DNA reads as TGCGCCAGCAGCCTAGGACAAAGTGGAAATGAGCAGTTCTTC. Its protein product is CASSLGQSGNEQFF.

The chain carries TRBV5-4 and TRBJ2-7; the match to TRBD2 covers 16 bases. The V gene's germline CDR1 is SGHNT and CDR2 YYREEE (reference sequence). The ends lost 4 bases at V and 11 bases at J; junction bases unmatched: 6. The CDR3 extends over 14 amino acids. As DNA, the CDR3 is TGTGCCAGCAGCCAACCGGGACTAGCGGGAGGGGAGTACTTC. The encoded protein is CASSQPGLAGGEYF.

The rearrangement joins TRBV5-4 to TRBJ2-2; no reliable D call. The CDR3 length is 15 residues. Germline V gene data show CDR1 as SGHNT and CDR2 as YYREEE (reference sequence). Trimming pared 3 bases from V and 0 bases from J, leaving 9 bases between. For the CDR3, the DNA is TGTGCCAGCAGCTCTGCTAGAGCGAACACCGGGGAGCTGTTTTTT. It encodes CASSSARANTGELFF.

DNA for the CDR3: TGCGCCAGCAGGGGACAGGGGTTGGATGGCTACACCTTC. Protein: CASRGQGLDGYTF. The chain is built from TRBV5-1 and TRBJ1-2, with 10 bases aligning to TRBD1. Germline V gene data show CDR1 as SGHRS and CDR2 as YFSETQ. This CDR3 region has 13 residues. Trimming took 5 bases from V and 6 from J; bases not matched to a gene: 4.

The genes are TRBV2 and TRBJ2-3, with a tentative D call TRBD2 (6 bases). Trimming removed 7 bases at V and 0 bases at J, with 11 bases between. The CDR3 extends over 14 amino acids. Germline CDR1 SNHLY, CDR2 FYNNEI. The DNA of the CDR3 is TGTGCCAGCAAGCGGGCCTCTAGCACAGATACGCAGTATTTT. Protein: CASKRASSTDTQYF.

This sequence joins TRBV20-1 and TRBJ2-2; D remains unclear. This CDR3 spans 14 amino acids. Germline V gene data show CDR1 as DFQATT and CDR2 as SNEGSKA (reference sequence). Trimming removed 3 bases at V and 4 bases at J, with 12 bases between. CDR3 residues: CSASVVRSTGELFF. As DNA, the CDR3 is TGCAGTGCTAGTGTGGTCAGAAGCACCGGGGAGCTGTTTTTT.

The chain couples TRBV4-1 to TRBJ2-4; no clear D gene. The V end was cut by 3 bases, the J end by 10 bases, with 7 bases between. CDR1 and CDR2 (germline): MGHRA, YSYEKL. This CDR3 region has 11 residues. The CDR3 nucleotides read TGCGCCAGCAGCCAGTCGTTTATTCAGTACTTC. It is translated as CASSQSFIQYF.